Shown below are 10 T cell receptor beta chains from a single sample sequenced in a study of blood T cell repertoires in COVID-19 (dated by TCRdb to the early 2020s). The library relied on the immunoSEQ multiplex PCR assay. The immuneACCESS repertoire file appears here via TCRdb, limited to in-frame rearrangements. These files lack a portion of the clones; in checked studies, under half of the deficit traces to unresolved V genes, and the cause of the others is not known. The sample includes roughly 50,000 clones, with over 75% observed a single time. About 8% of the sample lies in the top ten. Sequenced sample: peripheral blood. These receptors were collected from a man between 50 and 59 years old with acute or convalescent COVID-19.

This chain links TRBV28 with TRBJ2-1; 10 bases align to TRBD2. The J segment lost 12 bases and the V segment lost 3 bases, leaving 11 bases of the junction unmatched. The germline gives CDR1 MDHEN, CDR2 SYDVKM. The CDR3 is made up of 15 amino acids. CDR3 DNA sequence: TGTGCCAGCAGTTTTATGCGGCTAGCGGGAGATGGGCAGTTCTTC. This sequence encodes CASSFMRLAGDGQFF. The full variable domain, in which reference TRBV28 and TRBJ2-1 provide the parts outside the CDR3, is DVKVTQSSRYLVKRTGEKVFLECVQDMDHENMFWYRQDPGLGLRLIYFSYDVKMKEKGDIPEGYSVSREKKERFSLILESASTNQTSMYLCASSFMRLAGDGQFFGPGTRLTVL.

The CDR3 sequence is CASSYRASGGTGELFF. The CDR3 DNA reads TGTGCCAGCAGTTACCGAGCCAGCGGGGGGACCGGGGAGCTGTTTTTT. The genes are TRBV6-5 and TRBJ2-2; 9 nucleotides agree with TRBD2. V dropped 2 bases and J dropped 5; count of bases not matched to a gene: 6. In germline, CDR1 is MNHEY, CDR2 SVGAGI. The CDR3 has 16 amino acids.

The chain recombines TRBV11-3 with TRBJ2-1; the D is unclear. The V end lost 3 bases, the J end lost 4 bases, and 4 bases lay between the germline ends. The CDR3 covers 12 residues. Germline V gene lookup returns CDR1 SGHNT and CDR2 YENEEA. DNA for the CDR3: TGTGCCAGCAGCTTTTCGTACAATGAGCAGTTCTTC. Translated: CASSFSYNEQFF.

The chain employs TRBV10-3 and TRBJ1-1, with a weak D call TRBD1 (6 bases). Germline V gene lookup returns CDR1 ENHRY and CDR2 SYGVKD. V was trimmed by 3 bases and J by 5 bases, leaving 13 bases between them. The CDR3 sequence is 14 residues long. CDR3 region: CAISDGGRETEAFF. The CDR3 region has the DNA TGTGCCATCAGTGACGGGGGGCGGGAGACTGAAGCTTTCTTT.

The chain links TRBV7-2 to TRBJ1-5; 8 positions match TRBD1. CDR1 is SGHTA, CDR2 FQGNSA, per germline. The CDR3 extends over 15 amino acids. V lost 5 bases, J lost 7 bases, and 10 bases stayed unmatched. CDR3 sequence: CASSARTGRVQPQHF. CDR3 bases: TGTGCCAGCAGCGCTCGGACAGGGCGGGTCCAGCCCCAGCATTTT. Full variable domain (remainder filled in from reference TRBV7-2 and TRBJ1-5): GAGVSQSPSNKVTEKGKDVELRCDPISGHTALYWYRQSLGQGLEFLIYFQGNSAPDKSGLPSDRFSAERTGGSVSTLTIQRTQQEDSAVYLCASSARTGRVQPQHFGDGTRLSIL.

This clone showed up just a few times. The CDR3 DNA sequence: TGTGCCAGCTCTCCCCGCTCCGAGGGAGCTTTCTTT. This translates into CASSPRSEGAFF. V is TRBV18 and J is TRBJ1-1, with no clear D. Between the trimmed V and J ends, which lost 6 bases and 10 bases, there was a span of 15 bases. The CDR3 length is 12 residues. Germline CDR1 KGHSH, CDR2 LQKENI.

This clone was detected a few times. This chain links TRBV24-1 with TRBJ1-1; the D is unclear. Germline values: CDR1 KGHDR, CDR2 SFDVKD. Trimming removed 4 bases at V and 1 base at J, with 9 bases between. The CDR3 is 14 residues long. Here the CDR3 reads CATSDPRTNTEAFF. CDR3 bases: TGTGCCACCAGTGACCCGAGAACGAACACTGAAGCTTTCTTT.

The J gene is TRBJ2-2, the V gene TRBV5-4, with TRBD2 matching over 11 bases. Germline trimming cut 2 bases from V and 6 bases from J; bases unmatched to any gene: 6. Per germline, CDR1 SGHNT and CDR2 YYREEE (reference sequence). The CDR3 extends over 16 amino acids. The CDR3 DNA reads TGTGCCAGCAGCTTTAGCGGGGGGGCGGAGGCCGGGGAGCTGTTTTTT. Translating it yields CASSFSGGAEAGELFF.

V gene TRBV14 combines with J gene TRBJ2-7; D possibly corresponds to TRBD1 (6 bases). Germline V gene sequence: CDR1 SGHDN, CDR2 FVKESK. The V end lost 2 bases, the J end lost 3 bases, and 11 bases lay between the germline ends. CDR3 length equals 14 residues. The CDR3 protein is CASSQSQGFYEQYF. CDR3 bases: TGTGCCAGCAGCCAATCCCAGGGGTTCTACGAGCAGTACTTC.

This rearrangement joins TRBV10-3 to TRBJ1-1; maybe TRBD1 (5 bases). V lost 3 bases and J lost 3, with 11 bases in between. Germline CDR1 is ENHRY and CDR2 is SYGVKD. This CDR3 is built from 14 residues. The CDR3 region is CAISETGGYTEAFF. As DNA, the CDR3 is TGTGCCATCAGTGAAACCGGGGGGTACACTGAAGCTTTCTTT.